Sequencing of this TCR beta chain was carried out in a study of T cell repertoires in cytomegalovirus infection. The wider study: From public TCR beta signatures came an indication of both CMV infection and matching HLA type.

Concerning this clonotype: Antigen: not known.

CDR3 size: 14 residues. CDR1 and CDR2 from the germline V gene are LNHDA and SQIVND (reference sequence). With 6 bases removed from V and 8 bases from J, the gap between germline ends came to 14 bases. TCRdb reprocessed the reads with MiXCR, giving one entry per CDR3 protein. This table has over 100,000 distinct CDR3 sequences, approximately 28% appearing once. Sample: CD8+ T cells from cultured PBMCs, taken from culture after CMV antigen stimulation. The chain combines TRBV19 with TRBJ1-6; D might be TRBD1 (5 bases). This clonotype was obtained from a human donor in good health (CMV status not recorded). Some clones in this sample may be carry-over from other donors' samples. The CDR3 protein is CASSGGGVYSPLHF. The CDR3, as DNA: TGTGCCAGTAGCGGCGGAGGGGTATATTCACCCCTCCACTTT.